The 5 T cell receptor beta chains given below trace back to one sample, sequenced in a study of T-cell reconstitution after alpha-beta-depleted transplantation in children. Researchers prepared the TCRbeta library using unique molecular identifiers, the study reports. Using its own MiXCR run on the PCR reads, TCRdb lists one record per CDR3 protein. The sample shows about 58,000 distinct CDR3 sequences, 44% of them seen only once. Specimen: PBMCs, mostly from graft donor cells, collected 360 days after TCRalphabeta/CD19-depleted stem cell transplant. The receptors were sampled from a male patient younger than 18 who had a stem cell transplant for acute lymphoblastic leukemia, so the T cells may come from the graft donor.

The chain combines TRBV9 with TRBJ2-2, with a tentative D call TRBD1 (6 bases). V was clipped by 5 bases and J by 4 bases, with 12 bases between them. The germline V gene encodes CDR1 SGDLS and CDR2 YYNGEE. The CDR3 runs to 14 residues. CDR3 coding DNA: TGTGCCAGCAGACAACCGACAGGCACCGGGGAGCTGTTTTTT. Protein product: CASRQPTGTGELFF.

The chain uses TRBV12-3 or TRBV12-4 and TRBJ2-7; D perhaps matches TRBD2 (6 bases). The CDR3 length is 13 residues. The ends were cut back, 5 bases at V and 4 bases at J, with 12 bases in the middle. The CDR3 region has the DNA TGTGCCAGCAGTCCGGGACTTCTTTACGAGCAGTACTTC. Protein product: CASSPGLLYEQYF.

This clonotype was recorded only once. The genes are TRBV6-1 and TRBJ1-2, with a weak D call TRBD1 (5 bases). The germline V gene has CDR1 MNHNS and CDR2 SASEGT. The CDR3 totals 14 residues. With 6 bases removed from V and 0 bases from J, the gap between germline ends came to 11 bases. The CDR3 region has the DNA TGTGCCAGCAGACCCGACAGATCTAACTATGGCTACACCTTC. Its translation: CASRPDRSNYGYTF.

The chain employs TRBV4-1 and TRBJ1-2, with a weak D call TRBD1 (5 bases). The CDR3 has 14 amino acids. V gave up 2 bases and J gave up 2 bases, with 9 bases separating them. Germline V gives CDR1 MGHRA, CDR2 YSYEKL. The chain's CDR3 is CASSQPGDNYGYTF. The CDR3 DNA is TGCGCCAGCAGCCAACCGGGGGACAACTATGGCTACACCTTC.

This clonotype has just a few counts. The chain is built from TRBV2 and TRBJ2-2; D remains ambiguous. CDR3 size: 13 residues. V lost 3 bases, J lost 5 bases, and 7 bases lay in between. From germline, CDR1 is SNHLY and CDR2 FYNNEI. The CDR3 loop reads CASSEAETGELFF. The CDR3 nucleotides read TGTGCCAGCAGTGAGGCCGAAACCGGGGAGCTGTTTTTT. Full variable domain (missing parts from reference TRBV2 and TRBJ2-2): EPEVTQTPSHQVTQMGQEVILRCVPISNHLYFYWYRQILGQKVEFLVSFYNNEISEKSEIFDDQFSVERPDGSNFTLKIRSTKLEDSAMYFCASSEAETGELFFGEGSRLTVL.